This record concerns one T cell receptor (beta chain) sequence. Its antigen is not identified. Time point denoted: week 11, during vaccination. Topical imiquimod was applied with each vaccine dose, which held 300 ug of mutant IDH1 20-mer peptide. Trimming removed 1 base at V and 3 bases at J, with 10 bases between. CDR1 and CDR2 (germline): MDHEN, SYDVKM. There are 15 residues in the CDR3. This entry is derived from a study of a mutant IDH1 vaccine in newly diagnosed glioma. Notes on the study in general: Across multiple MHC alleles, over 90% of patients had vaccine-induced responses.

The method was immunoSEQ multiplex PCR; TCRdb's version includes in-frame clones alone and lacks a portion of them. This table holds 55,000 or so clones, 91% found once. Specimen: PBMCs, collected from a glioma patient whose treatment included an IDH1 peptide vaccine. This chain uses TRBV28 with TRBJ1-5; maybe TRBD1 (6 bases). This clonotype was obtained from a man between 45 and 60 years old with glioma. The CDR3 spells CASSLLQGANQPQHF. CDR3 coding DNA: TGTGCCAGCAGTTTATTACAGGGCGCCAATCAGCCCCAGCATTTT. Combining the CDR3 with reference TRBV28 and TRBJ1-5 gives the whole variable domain DVKVTQSSRYLVKRTGEKVFLECVQDMDHENMFWYRQDPGLGLRLIYFSYDVKMKEKGDIPEGYSVSREKKERFSLILESASTNQTSMYLCASSLLQGANQPQHFGDGTRLSIL.